The 30 T cell receptor beta chains listed next were all sequenced from one sample in a study of T cell repertoires in cytomegalovirus infection. TCRdb recomputed calls from the reads with MiXCR, one row per CDR3 protein. The sample shows about 98,000 distinct CDR3 sequences, approximately 16% of them seen only once. The sample comprised PBMCs. The receptors were sampled from a human donor in good health (CMV status not recorded). Some clones in this sample may be carry-over from other donors' samples.

The chain couples TRBV2 to TRBJ1-1, with unresolved D. This CDR3 spans 13 amino acids. Trimming pared 4 bases from V and 5 bases from J, leaving 11 bases between. Germline lookup yields CDR1 SNHLY and CDR2 FYNNEI. The CDR3 coding sequence is TGTGCCAGCAGTGGTGAAACTACGACTGAAGCTTTCTTT. Amino acid sequence: CASSGETTTEAFF.

This clonotype was picked up many times. The rearrangement links TRBV7-2 to TRBJ1-1; D remains ambiguous. The CDR3 runs 16 residues. V lost 2 bases to trimming and J lost 4 bases, with 17 bases between them. CDR1 and CDR2 from the germline V gene are SGHTA and FQGNSA. DNA of the CDR3: TGTGCCAGCAGCTTACAGGTAAGCGCCGCGGGCACTGAAGCTTTCTTT. Residues: CASSLQVSAAGTEAFF.

This clonotype appeared many times. The genes are TRBV7-8 and TRBJ1-2; no reliable D call. The CDR3 loop spans 11 amino acids. Germline CDR1 SGHVS, CDR2 FQNEAQ. The ends were cut back, 5 bases at V and 4 bases at J, with 5 bases in the middle. CDR3 nucleotide sequence: TGTGCCAGCAGCGCCAGCTATGGCTACACCTTC. Amino acids: CASSASYGYTF.

In its sample, this clonotype was seen a few times. CDR3 nucleotide sequence: TGTGCCAGCAGCTTAACTCAGGGTACCTACGAGCAGTACTTC. This encodes CASSLTQGTYEQYF. This sequence joins TRBV7-9 and TRBJ2-7; D might be TRBD1 (5 bases). Germline-derived CDR1 and CDR2 are SEHNR and FQNEAQ (reference sequence). The CDR3 contains 14 residues. V lost 2 bases and J lost 2, with 10 bases in between.

V gene TRBV20-1 combines with J gene TRBJ2-7; maybe TRBD1 (6 bases). Trimming pared 4 bases from V and 0 bases from J, leaving 13 bases between. The CDR3 extends over 14 amino acids. Germline lookup yields CDR1 DFQATT and CDR2 SNEGSKA (reference sequence). CDR3 nucleotide sequence: TGCAGTGCTAAGGGACACCTGAGCTCCTACGAGCAGTACTTC. Protein sequence: CSAKGHLSSYEQYF.

This clonotype was seen a handful of times. The rearrangement joins TRBV20-1 to TRBJ1-2; 11 bases agree with TRBD1. CDR1 is DFQATT, CDR2 SNEGSKA, per germline (reference sequence). After removal of 6 bases from V and 3 bases from J, the junction contained 3 bases not matched to a gene. The CDR3 consists of 13 residues. In DNA, the CDR3 is TGCAGTGCGGCGGGACAGGGGGACTATGGCTACACCTTC. This translates into CSAAGQGDYGYTF.

This clonotype has ten or more counts. The chain joins TRBV7-2 to TRBJ2-3; 9 bases are shared with TRBD2. The CDR3 is 17 amino acids. Germline loops: CDR1 SGHTA, CDR2 FQGNSA. The J segment lost 2 bases and the V segment lost 0 bases, leaving 6 bases of the junction unmatched. CDR3: CASSLALTSGFTDTQYF. DNA of the CDR3: TGTGCCAGCAGCTTAGCCCTGACTAGCGGATTCACAGATACGCAGTATTTT.

The chain has TRBV4-2 and TRBJ1-2; D unclear. Trimming left V 0 bases short and J 3 bases short, with 8 bases between. The germline V gene encodes CDR1 LGHNA and CDR2 YNFKEQ. This CDR3 is 14 amino acids long. CDR3: CASSQDLLDYGYTF. The DNA for the CDR3 is TGTGCCAGCAGCCAAGACCTCCTTGACTATGGCTACACCTTC.

This clonotype was counted many times. The chain combines TRBV2 with TRBJ2-7, with 7 bases that match TRBD1. This CDR3 is 13 amino acids long. In germline, CDR1 is SNHLY, CDR2 FYNNEI. The V segment lost 6 bases and the J segment 0 bases; nucleotides outside the gene matches: 2. The CDR3 coding sequence is TGTGCCAGCAGACAGGGGCTCTCCTACGAGCAGTACTTC. It is translated as CASRQGLSYEQYF.

This clonotype was observed at least ten times. The gene calls are TRBV6-1 and TRBJ1-1; perhaps TRBD1 as D (5 bases). The germline V and J ends were trimmed by 8 bases and 5 bases, with 15 bases remaining between them. The CDR3 sequence is 13 residues long. Germline-derived CDR1 and CDR2 are MNHNS and SASEGT. CDR3 in DNA: TGTGCCAGCGGGGGGAACAAGAATACTGAAGCTTTCTTT. Its translation is CASGGNKNTEAFF.

Only a few counts were recorded for this clonotype. The chain links TRBV5-1 to TRBJ2-1; possible D gene TRBD2, 5 bases. From germline, CDR1 is SGHRS and CDR2 YFSETQ. The CDR3 covers 14 residues. Trimming shortened V by 0 bases and J by 5 bases, and 9 bases separated the two germline ends. The CDR3 here is CASSLGTADNEQFF. The CDR3 DNA sequence: TGCGCCAGCAGCTTGGGGACTGCGGACAATGAGCAGTTCTTC.

This clonotype was seen many times. The chain uses TRBV7-3 and TRBJ1-4; tentatively, D is TRBD1 (5 bases). In germline, CDR1 is SGHTA, CDR2 FQGTGA. Trimming removed 0 bases at V and 6 bases at J, with 5 bases between. The CDR3 is 13 residues long. CDR3 sequence (DNA): TGTGCCAGCAGCTTAACCAGGGATGAAAAACTGTTTTTT. This codes for CASSLTRDEKLFF.

This clonotype was observed a handful of times. The gene calls are TRBV20-1 and TRBJ2-2; possible D gene TRBD1, 6 bases. Germline assignment: CDR1 DFQATT and CDR2 SNEGSKA (reference sequence). The CDR3 is 14 residues long. Trimming removed 4 bases from V and 3 bases from J, with 12 bases in between. CDR3 coding DNA: TGCAGTGCTAAGACAGGCTCAGACACCGGGGAGCTGTTTTTT. This gives the protein CSAKTGSDTGELFF.

The chain recombines TRBV4-2 with TRBJ1-3, with D perhaps TRBD1 (5 bases). This CDR3 comprises 20 residues. CDR1 and CDR2 from the germline V gene are LGHNA and YNFKEQ. Trimming stripped 0 bases from V and 0 bases from J, with 21 bases between. The CDR3 here is CASSQDLRGGILNSGNTIYF. Here the CDR3 DNA reads TGTGCCAGCAGCCAAGATCTTAGGGGAGGGATCCTAAACTCTGGAAACACCATATATTTT.

There are many counts of this clonotype. This chain links TRBV7-9 with TRBJ1-2; TRBD1 is a possible D gene (6 bases). V gave up 2 bases and J gave up 6 bases, with 10 bases separating them. Germline assignment: CDR1 SEHNR and CDR2 FQNEAQ (reference sequence). The CDR3 is 13 amino acids. As DNA, the CDR3 is TGTGCCAGCAGCTTACGGGAGGGGGATGGCTACACCTTC. Protein: CASSLREGDGYTF.

This chain links TRBV25-1 with TRBJ1-2; a possible D gene is TRBD1 (6 bases). The CDR3 spans 14 residues. V was clipped by 4 bases and J by 3 bases, with 12 bases between them. Germline lookup yields CDR1 MGHDK and CDR2 SYGVNS. As DNA, the CDR3 is TGTGCCAGCAGTGCCCCAGGGGCGGACTATGGCTACACCTTC. Translation: CASSAPGADYGYTF.

The chain combines TRBV20-1 with TRBJ2-3, with a tentative D call TRBD2 (6 bases). Trimming shortened V by 0 bases and J by 4 bases, and 14 bases separated the two germline ends. Germline loops: CDR1 DFQATT, CDR2 SNEGSKA (reference sequence). The CDR3 spans 15 residues. CDR3: CSARDYGRGSDTQYF. DNA of the CDR3: TGCAGTGCTAGAGATTATGGTCGGGGGTCAGATACGCAGTATTTT.

In this sample, this clonotype turned up a few times. V gene TRBV28 combines with J gene TRBJ1-4; 7 nucleotides match TRBD1. Germline V gene sequence: CDR1 MDHEN, CDR2 SYDVKM. This CDR3 is built from 13 residues. CDR3 protein: CASGEGANEKLFF. CDR3 nucleotide sequence: TGTGCATCTGGTGAGGGGGCCAATGAAAAACTGTTTTTT.

This clonotype was seen many times. The V and J genes are TRBV20-1 and TRBJ2-7; no reliable D call. The V end was cut by 1 base, the J end by 4 bases, with 20 bases between. Germline-derived CDR1 and CDR2 are DFQATT and SNEGSKA (reference sequence). This CDR3 region has 16 residues. The CDR3 reads CSARGADGRSSYEQYF. CDR3 DNA: TGCAGTGCTAGAGGAGCTGACGGCAGGTCATCTTACGAGCAGTACTTC.

The rearrangement joins TRBV6-5 to TRBJ2-6; the D is unclear. The CDR3 totals 14 residues. Germline CDR1 reads MNHEY; CDR2 reads SVGAGI. Trimming removed 5 bases at V and 0 bases at J, with 5 bases between. In DNA form, the CDR3 reads TGTGCCAGCAGTAGGGACTCTGGGGCCAACGTCCTGACTTTC. This codes for CASSRDSGANVLTF.

The chain is built from TRBV20-1 and TRBJ2-7; TRBD1 aligns across 9 bases. The ends lost 7 bases at V and 2 bases at J; junction bases unmatched: 6. CDR3 length: 13 residues. Germline assignment: CDR1 DFQATT and CDR2 SNEGSKA (reference sequence). The CDR3 region has the DNA TGCAGTGTTCCGACAGGGGGGCCCTACGAGCAGTACTTC. Translated: CSVPTGGPYEQYF.

This clonotype showed up many times. The V gene is TRBV27, the J gene TRBJ1-1; D is unresolved. The CDR3 has 12 amino acids. Germline CDR1 MNHEY, CDR2 SMNVEV (reference sequence). V lost 2 bases and J lost 6, with 7 bases in between. This CDR3 is CASSLRIPEAFF. The DNA of the CDR3 is TGTGCCAGCAGTTTAAGGATTCCTGAAGCTTTCTTT.

In this sample, this clonotype turned up a few times. The chain is built from TRBV27 and TRBJ2-1; possibly TRBD2 for D (6 bases). V was trimmed by 3 bases and J by 9 bases, leaving 15 bases between them. The CDR3 sequence is 14 residues long. Germline lookup yields CDR1 MNHEY and CDR2 SMNVEV (reference sequence). CDR3 sequence (DNA): TGTGCCAGCAGTTTTAGTGGCGGGGCCCCTGAGCAGTTCTTC. This sequence encodes CASSFSGGAPEQFF.

This clonotype has more than one count but fewer than ten. The J gene is TRBJ1-6, the V gene TRBV20-1; D gene unclear. With 4 bases removed from V and 7 bases from J, the gap between germline ends came to 17 bases. CDR1 is DFQATT, CDR2 SNEGSKA, per germline (reference sequence). The CDR3 is made up of 15 amino acids. The CDR3 DNA reads as TGCAGTGCTAAGGAGGGCCCCAATACCAATTCACCCCTCCACTTT. This codes for CSAKEGPNTNSPLHF.

With respect to this clonotype: Since a much larger clone is just one base distant, this may be a read error. The chain has TRBV7-8 and TRBJ2-3; D possibly matches TRBD1 or TRBD2 (6 bases each). Trimming took 5 bases from V and 12 from J, leaving 18 bases between them. The CDR3 is 13 residues long. Germline lookup yields CDR1 SGHVS and CDR2 FQNEAQ. CDR3 in amino acids: CASSPIGRGPQYF. CDR3 nucleotides: TGTGCCAGCAGCCCGATAGGCCGGGGGCCTCAGTATTTT.

J is TRBJ2-1 and V is TRBV25-1; 7 positions match TRBD1. There are 15 residues in the CDR3. Trimming removed 1 base from V and 9 bases from J; junction bases left unmatched: 9. The germline CDR1 and CDR2 sequences are MGHDK and SYGVNS. The CDR3: CASSESLRGQVEQFF. The CDR3 DNA is TGTGCCAGCAGTGAATCCTTAAGGGGGCAAGTTGAGCAGTTCTTC. Filled out from reference TRBV25-1 and TRBJ2-1, the complete variable domain reads EADIYQTPRYLVIGTGKKITLECSQTMGHDKMYWYQQDPGMELHLIHYSYGVNSTEKGDLSSESTVSRIRTEHFPLTLESARPSHTSQYLCASSESLRGQVEQFFGPGTRLTVL.

This clonotype was counted a few times. This sequence joins TRBV6-2 or TRBV6-3 and TRBJ1-1; D remains unclear. CDR3 length: 13 residues. Between the trimmed V and J ends, which lost 3 bases and 4 bases, there was a span of 9 bases. Germline V CDR1 and CDR2: MNHEY, SVGEGT. This chain's CDR3 is CASSYEGITEAFF. The CDR3 DNA sequence: TGTGCCAGCAGTTATGAAGGGATCACTGAAGCTTTCTTT.

This clonotype was observed a handful of times. This chain connects TRBV20-1 to TRBJ2-5, with 9 bases aligning to TRBD1. Germline CDR1 DFQATT, CDR2 SNEGSKA (reference sequence). Trimming at V came to 5 bases and at J to 4 bases, leaving 8 bases not matched to a gene. The length of the CDR3 is 14 residues. In nucleotides, the CDR3 is TGCAGTGCTCTAACGGGACAGGGAGCAGAGACCCAGTACTTC. Translating gives CSALTGQGAETQYF.

The genes are TRBV7-3 and TRBJ2-2; TRBD1 is a possible D gene (7 bases). This CDR3 is built from 16 residues. Germline V gene sequence: CDR1 SGHTA, CDR2 FQGTGA. The V and J ends lost 6 bases and 2 bases respectively, with 16 bases between them. The CDR3 coding sequence is TGTGCCAGCAGGGGTGCGGGGACAGCCAACACCGGGGAGCTGTTTTTT. This gives the protein CASRGAGTANTGELFF.

This clonotype was detected ten times or more. The chain employs TRBV7-2 and TRBJ2-5; 7 bases line up with TRBD2. The V gene end was trimmed by 3 bases and the J gene end by 0 bases; junction bases not matched to a gene: 4. CDR3 length: 15 amino acids. Germline-derived CDR1 and CDR2 are SGHTA and FQGNSA. The CDR3 sequence: CASSLASGNQETQYF. In DNA, the CDR3 is TGTGCCAGCAGCTTGGCTAGCGGCAACCAAGAGACCCAGTACTTC.